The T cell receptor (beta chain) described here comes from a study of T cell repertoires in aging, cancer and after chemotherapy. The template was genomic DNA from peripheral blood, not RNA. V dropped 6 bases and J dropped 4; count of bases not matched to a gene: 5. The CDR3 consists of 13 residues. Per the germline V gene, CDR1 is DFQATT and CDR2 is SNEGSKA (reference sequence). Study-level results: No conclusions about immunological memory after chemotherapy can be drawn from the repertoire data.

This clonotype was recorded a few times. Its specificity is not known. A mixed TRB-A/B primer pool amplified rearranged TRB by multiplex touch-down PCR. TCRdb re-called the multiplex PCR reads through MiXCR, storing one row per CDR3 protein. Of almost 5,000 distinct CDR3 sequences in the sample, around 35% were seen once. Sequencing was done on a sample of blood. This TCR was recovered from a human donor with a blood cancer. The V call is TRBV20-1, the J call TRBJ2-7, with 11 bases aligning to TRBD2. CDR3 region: CSAERTSGYEQYF. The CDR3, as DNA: TGCAGTGCCGAAAGGACTAGCGGGTACGAGCAGTACTTC.